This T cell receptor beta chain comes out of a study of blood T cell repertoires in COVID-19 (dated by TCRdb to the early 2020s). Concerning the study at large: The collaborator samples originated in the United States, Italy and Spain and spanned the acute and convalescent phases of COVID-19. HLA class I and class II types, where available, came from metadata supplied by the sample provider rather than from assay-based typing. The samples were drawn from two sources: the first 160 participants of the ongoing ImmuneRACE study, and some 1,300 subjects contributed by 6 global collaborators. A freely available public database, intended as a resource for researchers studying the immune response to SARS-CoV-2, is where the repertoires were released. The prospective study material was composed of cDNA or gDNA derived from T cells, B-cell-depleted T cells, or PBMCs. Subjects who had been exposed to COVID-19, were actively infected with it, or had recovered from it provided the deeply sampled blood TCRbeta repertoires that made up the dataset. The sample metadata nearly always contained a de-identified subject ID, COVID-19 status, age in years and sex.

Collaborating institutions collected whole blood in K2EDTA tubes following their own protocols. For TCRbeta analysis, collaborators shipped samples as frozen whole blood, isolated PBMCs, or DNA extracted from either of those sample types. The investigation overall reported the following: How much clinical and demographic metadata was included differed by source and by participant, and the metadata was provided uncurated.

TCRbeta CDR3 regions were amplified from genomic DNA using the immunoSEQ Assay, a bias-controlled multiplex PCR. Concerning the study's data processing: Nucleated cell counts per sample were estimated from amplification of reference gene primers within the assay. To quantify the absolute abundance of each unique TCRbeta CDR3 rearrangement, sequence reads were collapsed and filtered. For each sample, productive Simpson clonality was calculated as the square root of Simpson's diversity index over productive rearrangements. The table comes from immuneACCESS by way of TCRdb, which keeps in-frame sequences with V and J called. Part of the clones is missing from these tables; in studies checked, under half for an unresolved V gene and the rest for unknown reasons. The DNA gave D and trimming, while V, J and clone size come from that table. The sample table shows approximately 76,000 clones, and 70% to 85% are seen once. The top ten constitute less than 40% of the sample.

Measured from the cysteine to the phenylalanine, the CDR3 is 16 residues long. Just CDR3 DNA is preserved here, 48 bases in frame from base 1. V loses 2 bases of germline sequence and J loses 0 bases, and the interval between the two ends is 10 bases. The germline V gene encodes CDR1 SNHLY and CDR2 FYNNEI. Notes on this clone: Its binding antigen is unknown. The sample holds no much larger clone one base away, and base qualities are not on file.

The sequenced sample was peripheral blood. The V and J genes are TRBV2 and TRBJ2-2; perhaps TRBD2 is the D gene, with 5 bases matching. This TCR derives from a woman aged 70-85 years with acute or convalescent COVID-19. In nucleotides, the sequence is TGTGCCAGCAGTGAAACTAGACTATCGAACACCGGGGAGCTGTTTTTT. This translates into CASSETRLSNTGELFF.